This TCR beta chain stems from a study of cytomegalovirus exposure and HLA in healthy donors. The PCR had 60 Vbeta and 13 Jbeta primers. The data were produced by immunoSEQ multiplex PCR, yet TCRdb's version contains in-frame clones alone and is incomplete. The table shows about 150,000 clones, with over 60% occurring only once. The CDR3 loop spans 12 amino acids. V was pared by 7 bases and J by 8 bases, with 7 bases of the junction left unmatched. CDR1 SGHDT and CDR2 YYEEEE come from the germline V gene. Study observations and caveats: Earlier findings revealed that most TCR beta V segments proved productive either about 87% or about 30% of the time. The study dropped some indistinguishable V segments, TRBV6-2 and TRBV6-3 among them.

This clone was seen a few times. Antigen unknown. This sequence originates from a woman aged 40 to 49 in good health and CMV-seronegative. V usage is TRBV5-6 and J usage is TRBJ1-2; 8 bases are shared with TRBD1. Sequenced material: PBMCs. The CDR3 DNA is TGTGCCAGCCTCCGCCAGGGGGCGGGCTACACCTTC. It yields the protein CASLRQGAGYTF.